The entry that follows covers one TCR beta chain sequence. Profiling relied on immunoSEQ multiplex PCR, and the TCRdb table lists in-frame clones only, not all of them. The table shows about 79,000 clones, with 90% to 95% occurring only once. The CDR3 runs 16 residues. The germline V gene encodes CDR1 KGHSH and CDR2 LQKENI. V lost 4 bases and J 0 bases, leaving 13 bases between the germline ends. The data derive from a study of T cell changes during pregnancy in multiple sclerosis. The TCR originated in a female donor with multiple sclerosis, enrolled in a pregnancy study. The V and J genes are TRBV18 and TRBJ2-1; D perhaps matches TRBD2 (5 bases). Source: CD4+ T cells from peripheral blood mononuclear cells, taken in the second trimester of pregnancy. CDR3 in amino acids: CASSREQLASYNEQFF. CDR3 coding DNA: TGTGCCAGCTCACGGGAGCAGTTGGCCTCCTACAATGAGCAGTTCTTC.